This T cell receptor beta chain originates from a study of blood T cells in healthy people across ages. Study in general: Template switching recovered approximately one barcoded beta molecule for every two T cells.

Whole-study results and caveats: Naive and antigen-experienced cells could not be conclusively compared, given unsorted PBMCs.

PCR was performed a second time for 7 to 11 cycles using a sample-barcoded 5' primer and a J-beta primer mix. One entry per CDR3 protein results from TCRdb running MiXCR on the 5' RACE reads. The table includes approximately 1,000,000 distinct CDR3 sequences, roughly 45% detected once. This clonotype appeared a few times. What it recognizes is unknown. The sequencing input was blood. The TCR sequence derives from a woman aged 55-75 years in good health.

The CDR3 loop is CSARDSRRESYNEQFF. DNA of the CDR3: TGCAGTGCTAGAGATTCAAGGCGGGAGTCCTACAATGAGCAGTTCTTC. V and J are TRBV20-1 and TRBJ2-1; 7 nucleotides agree with TRBD2. The germline CDR1 and CDR2 sequences are DFQATT and SNEGSKA (reference sequence). V lost 0 bases, J lost 1 base, and 6 bases stayed unmatched. This CDR3 is built from 16 residues.